A selection of T cell receptor beta chains follows, all from one sample in a study of blood T cell repertoires in COVID-19. Using immunoSEQ multiplex PCR, the repertoire was profiled, and TCRdb retains in-frame clones only, with some absent. Here the sample spans over 350,000 clones, approximately 90% being singletons. Source material: PBMCs or T cells enriched from blood (not recorded which). These receptors were collected from a woman between 18 and 29 years old who had recovered from COVID-19. CDR3s include the opening cysteine and the closing phenylalanine or tryptophan. Fields, in order: V gene, D gene, J gene, CDR3 protein, CDR3 DNA. A D gene is named only where the DNA matches it firmly.

TRBV12-5	NA	TRBJ2-3	CASGLGTTNTDTQYF	TGTGCTAGTGGTTTGGGGACTACCAACACAGATACGCAGTATTTT
TRBV5-4	NA	TRBJ2-4	CASSLSGNGKNIQYF	TGTGCCAGCAGCCTTTCAGGGAATGGCAAAAACATTCAGTACTTC
TRBV9	NA	TRBJ1-6	CASSVDPTGFRGSPLHF	TGTGCCAGCAGCGTAGATCCTACGGGTTTCAGAGGTTCACCCCTCCACTTT
TRBV9	NA	TRBJ2-7	CASSVEGNPYEQYF	TGTGCCAGCAGCGTAGAGGGGAACCCCTACGAGCAGTACTTC
TRBV7-8	TRBD1	TRBJ2-5	CASSAGTGVETQYF	TGTGCCAGCAGCGCGGGGACAGGGGTAGAGACCCAGTACTTC
TRBV5-4	NA	TRBJ1-2	CASSLESGYTF	TGTGCCAGCAGCTTGGAGAGTGGCTACACCTTC
TRBV28	NA	TRBJ1-5	CASSLRGGSNQPQHF	TGTGCCAGCAGCCTCCGGGGAGGTAGCAATCAGCCCCAGCATTTT
TRBV7-9	NA	TRBJ1-2	CASTFEQGSYGYTF	TGTGCCAGCACCTTTGAACAGGGAAGTTATGGCTACACCTTC
TRBV7-9	NA	TRBJ2-3	CASSLRGIGVALTDTQYF	TGTGCCAGCAGCTTACGGGGGATCGGGGTAGCGCTCACAGATACGCAGTATTTT
TRBV13	NA	TRBJ1-3	CASSTYYGGLPGNTIYF	TGTGCCAGCAGCACCTACTACGGGGGGCTCCCTGGAAACACCATATATTTT
TRBV29-1	TRBD1	TRBJ1-2	CSVATGAVNYGYTF	TGCAGCGTCGCAACAGGGGCCGTCAACTATGGCTACACCTTC
TRBV7-9	TRBD1	TRBJ2-7	CAMRDREAKEQYF	TGTGCCATGCGGGACAGGGAAGCGAAGGAGCAGTACTTC
TRBV28	TRBD1	TRBJ2-7	CASSFQVTGGHGQYF	TGTGCCAGCAGTTTTCAGGTGACAGGGGGGCATGGGCAGTACTTC
TRBV5-4	NA	TRBJ1-6	CASSLPPGDSPLHF	TGTGCCAGCAGCTTGCCGCCAGGGGATTCACCCCTCCACTTT